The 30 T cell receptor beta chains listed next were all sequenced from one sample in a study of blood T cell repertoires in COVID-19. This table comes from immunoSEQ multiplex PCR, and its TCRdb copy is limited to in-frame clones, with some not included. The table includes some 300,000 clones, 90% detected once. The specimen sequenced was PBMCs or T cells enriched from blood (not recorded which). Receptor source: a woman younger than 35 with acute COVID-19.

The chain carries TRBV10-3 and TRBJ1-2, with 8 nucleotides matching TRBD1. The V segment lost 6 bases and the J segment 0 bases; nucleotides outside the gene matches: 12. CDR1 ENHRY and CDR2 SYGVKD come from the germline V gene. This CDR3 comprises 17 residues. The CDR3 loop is CAISEIWTGMPNYGYTF. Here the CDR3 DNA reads TGTGCCATCAGCGAAATCTGGACAGGGATGCCTAACTATGGCTACACCTTC.

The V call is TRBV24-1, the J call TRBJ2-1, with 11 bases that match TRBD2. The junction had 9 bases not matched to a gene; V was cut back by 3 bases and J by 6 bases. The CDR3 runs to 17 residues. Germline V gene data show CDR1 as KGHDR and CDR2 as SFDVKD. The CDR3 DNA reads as TGTGCCACCAGTGATATCCAACTAGCGGGAGAGGGCAATGAGCAGTTCTTC. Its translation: CATSDIQLAGEGNEQFF.

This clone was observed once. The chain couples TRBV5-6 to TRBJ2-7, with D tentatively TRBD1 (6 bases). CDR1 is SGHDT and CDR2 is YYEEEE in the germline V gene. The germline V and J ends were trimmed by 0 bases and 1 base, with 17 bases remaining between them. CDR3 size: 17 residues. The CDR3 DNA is TGTGCCAGCAGCTTGGCCATACAGGGCCTAGAGTCCTACGAGCAGTACTTC. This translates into CASSLAIQGLESYEQYF.

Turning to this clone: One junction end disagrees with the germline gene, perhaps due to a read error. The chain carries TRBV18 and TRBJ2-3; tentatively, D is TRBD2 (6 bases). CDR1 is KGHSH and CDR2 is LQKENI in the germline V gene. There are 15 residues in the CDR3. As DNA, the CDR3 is TGTGCCAGCTCCCCACTGGGGGGTGGAGCAGATACGCAGTATTTT. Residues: CASSPLGGGADTQYF. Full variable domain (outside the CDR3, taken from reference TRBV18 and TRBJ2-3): NAGVMQNPRHLVRRRGQEARLRCSPMKGHSHVYWYRQLPEEGLKFMVYLQKENIIDESGMPKERFSAEFPKEGPSILRIQQVVRGDSAAYFCASSPLGGGADTQYFGPGTRLTVL.

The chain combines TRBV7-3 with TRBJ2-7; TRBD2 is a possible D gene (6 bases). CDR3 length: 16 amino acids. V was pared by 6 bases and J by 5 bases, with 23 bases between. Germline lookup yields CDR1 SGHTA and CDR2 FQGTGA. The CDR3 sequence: CASSFRPGTGIHEQYF. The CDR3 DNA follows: TGTGCCAGCAGTTTTCGCCCCGGGACTGGAATCCACGAGCAGTACTTC.

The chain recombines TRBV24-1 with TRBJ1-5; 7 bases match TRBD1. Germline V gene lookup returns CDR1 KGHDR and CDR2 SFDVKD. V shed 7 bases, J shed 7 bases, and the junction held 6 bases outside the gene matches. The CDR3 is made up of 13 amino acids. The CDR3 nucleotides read TGTGCCACCAGCGGACAGGACCCCCAGCCCCAGCATTTT. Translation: CATSGQDPQPQHF.

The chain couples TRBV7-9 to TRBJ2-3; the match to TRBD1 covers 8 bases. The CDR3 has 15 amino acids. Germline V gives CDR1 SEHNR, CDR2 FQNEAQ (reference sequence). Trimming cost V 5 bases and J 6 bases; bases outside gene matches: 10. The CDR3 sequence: CASSLGTGLEDTQYF. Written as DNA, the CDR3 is TGTGCCAGCAGCCTAGGGACAGGTTTGGAGGATACGCAGTATTTT.

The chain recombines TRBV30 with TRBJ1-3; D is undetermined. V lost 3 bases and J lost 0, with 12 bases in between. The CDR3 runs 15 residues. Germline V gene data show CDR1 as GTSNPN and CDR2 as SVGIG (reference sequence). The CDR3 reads CAWRLGGVSGNTIYF. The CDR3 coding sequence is TGTGCCTGGAGACTAGGAGGCGTCTCTGGAAACACCATATATTTT.

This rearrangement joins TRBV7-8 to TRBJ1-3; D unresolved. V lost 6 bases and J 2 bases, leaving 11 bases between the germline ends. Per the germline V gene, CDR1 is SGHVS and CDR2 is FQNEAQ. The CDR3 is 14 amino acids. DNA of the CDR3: TGTGCCAGCAGGCCTGGGAGGGCTGGAAACACCATATATTTT. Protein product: CASRPGRAGNTIYF.

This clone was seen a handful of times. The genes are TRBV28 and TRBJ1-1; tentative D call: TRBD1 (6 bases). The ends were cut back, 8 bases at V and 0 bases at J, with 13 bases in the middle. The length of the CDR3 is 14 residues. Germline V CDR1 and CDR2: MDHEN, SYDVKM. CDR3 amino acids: CASCMGALNTEAFF. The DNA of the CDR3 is TGTGCCAGCTGTATGGGGGCCTTGAACACTGAAGCTTTCTTT.

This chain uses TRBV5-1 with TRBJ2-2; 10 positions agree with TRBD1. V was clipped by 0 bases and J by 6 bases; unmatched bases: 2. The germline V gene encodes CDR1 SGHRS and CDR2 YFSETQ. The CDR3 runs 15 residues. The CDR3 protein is CASSLVGQGAGELFF. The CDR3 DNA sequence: TGCGCCAGCAGCTTGGTAGGACAGGGGGCCGGGGAGCTGTTTTTT.

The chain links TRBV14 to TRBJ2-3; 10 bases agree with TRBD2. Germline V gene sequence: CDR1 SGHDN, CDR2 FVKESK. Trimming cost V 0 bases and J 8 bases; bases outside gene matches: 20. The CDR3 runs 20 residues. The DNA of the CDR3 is TGTGCCAGCAGCCAAGAGGAGGGTCCGCCTAGCGGGAGATCTAGGGGTACGCAGTATTTT. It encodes CASSQEEGPPSGRSRGTQYF.

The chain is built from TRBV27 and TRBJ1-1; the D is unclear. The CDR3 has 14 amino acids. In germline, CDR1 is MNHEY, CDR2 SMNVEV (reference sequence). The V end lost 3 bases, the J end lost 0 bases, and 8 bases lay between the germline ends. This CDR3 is CASSFGEVNTEAFF. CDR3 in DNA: TGTGCCAGCAGTTTCGGGGAAGTGAACACTGAAGCTTTCTTT.

The chain's CDR3 is CSVEESGASGRNEQFF. The DNA of the CDR3 is TGCAGCGTTGAAGAGTCTGGGGCTAGCGGGCGCAATGAGCAGTTCTTC. The chain uses TRBV29-1 and TRBJ2-1, with TRBD2 matching over 8 bases. This CDR3 contains 16 residues. CDR1 SQVTM and CDR2 ANQGSEA come from the germline V gene. After removal of 0 bases from V and 6 bases from J, the junction contained 10 bases not matched to a gene.

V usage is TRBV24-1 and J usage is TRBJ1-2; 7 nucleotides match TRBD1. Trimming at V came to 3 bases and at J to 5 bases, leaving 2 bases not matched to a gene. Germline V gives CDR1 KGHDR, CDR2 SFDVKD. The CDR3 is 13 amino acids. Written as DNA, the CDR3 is TGTGCCACCAGTGATGGGACAGAATATGGCTACACCTTC. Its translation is CATSDGTEYGYTF.

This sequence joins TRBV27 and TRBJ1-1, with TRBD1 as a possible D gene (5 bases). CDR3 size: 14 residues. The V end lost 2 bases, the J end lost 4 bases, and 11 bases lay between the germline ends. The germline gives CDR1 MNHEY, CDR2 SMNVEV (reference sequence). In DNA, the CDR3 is TGTGCCAGCAGTTTAGCGGGGGTGGGCACTGAAGCTTTCTTT. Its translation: CASSLAGVGTEAFF.

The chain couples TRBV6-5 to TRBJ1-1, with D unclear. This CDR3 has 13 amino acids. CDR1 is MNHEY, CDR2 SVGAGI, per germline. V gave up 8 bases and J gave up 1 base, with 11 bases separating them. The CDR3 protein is CASQAAANTEAFF. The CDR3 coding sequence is TGTGCCAGCCAGGCAGCAGCGAACACTGAAGCTTTCTTT.

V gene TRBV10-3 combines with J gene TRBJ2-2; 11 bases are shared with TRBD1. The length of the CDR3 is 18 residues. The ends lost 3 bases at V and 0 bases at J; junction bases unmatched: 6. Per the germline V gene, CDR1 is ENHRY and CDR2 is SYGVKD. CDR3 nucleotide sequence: TGTGCCATCAGTGACCTGCCGGGACAGGGGGCGAACACCGGGGAGCTGTTTTTT. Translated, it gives CAISDLPGQGANTGELFF.

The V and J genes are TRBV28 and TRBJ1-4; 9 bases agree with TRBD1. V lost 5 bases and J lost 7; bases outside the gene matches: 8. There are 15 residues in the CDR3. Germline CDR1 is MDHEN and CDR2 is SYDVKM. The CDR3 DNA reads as TGTGCCAGCAGTACCTCGGGACAGGGCGCTGAAAAACTGTTTTTT. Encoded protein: CASSTSGQGAEKLFF.

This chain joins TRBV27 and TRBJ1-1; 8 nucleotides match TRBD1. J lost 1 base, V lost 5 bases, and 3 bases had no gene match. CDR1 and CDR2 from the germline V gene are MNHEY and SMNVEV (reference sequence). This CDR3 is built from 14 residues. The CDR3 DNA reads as TGTGCCAGCAGTCCGACAGGGGCGAACACTGAAGCTTTCTTT. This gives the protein CASSPTGANTEAFF.

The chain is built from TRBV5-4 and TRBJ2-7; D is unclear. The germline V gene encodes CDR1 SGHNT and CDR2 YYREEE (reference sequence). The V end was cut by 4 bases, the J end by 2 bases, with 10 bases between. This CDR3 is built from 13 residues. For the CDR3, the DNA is TGTGCCAGCAGCCAATTTGAGGCCTACGAGCAGTACTTC. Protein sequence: CASSQFEAYEQYF.

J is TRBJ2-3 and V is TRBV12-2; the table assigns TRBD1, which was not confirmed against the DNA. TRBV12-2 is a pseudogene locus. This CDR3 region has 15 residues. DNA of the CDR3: TGTGCAAGTCGCTTAGTGGCCACCCGTGGAGATACGCAGTATTTT. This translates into CASRLVATRGDTQYF.

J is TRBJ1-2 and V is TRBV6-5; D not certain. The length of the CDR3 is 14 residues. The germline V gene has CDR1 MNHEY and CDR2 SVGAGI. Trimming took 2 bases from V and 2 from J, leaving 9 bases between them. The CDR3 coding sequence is TGTGCCAGCAGTTACGGTCCAGGCAACTATGGCTACACCTTC. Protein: CASSYGPGNYGYTF.

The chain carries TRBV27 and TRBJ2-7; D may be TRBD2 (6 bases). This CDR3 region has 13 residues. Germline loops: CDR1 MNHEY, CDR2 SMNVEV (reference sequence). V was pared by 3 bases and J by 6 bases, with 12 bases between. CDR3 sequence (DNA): TGTGCCAGCAGTTTCGGGGGTTCCCGCGAGCAGTACTTC. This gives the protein CASSFGGSREQYF.

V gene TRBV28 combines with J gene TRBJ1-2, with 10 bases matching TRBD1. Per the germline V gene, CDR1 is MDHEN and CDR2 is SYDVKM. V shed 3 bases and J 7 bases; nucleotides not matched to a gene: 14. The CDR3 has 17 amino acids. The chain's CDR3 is CASSFPLGDRGMRGYTF. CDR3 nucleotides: TGTGCCAGCAGTTTCCCTCTTGGGGACAGGGGAATGCGTGGCTACACCTTC.

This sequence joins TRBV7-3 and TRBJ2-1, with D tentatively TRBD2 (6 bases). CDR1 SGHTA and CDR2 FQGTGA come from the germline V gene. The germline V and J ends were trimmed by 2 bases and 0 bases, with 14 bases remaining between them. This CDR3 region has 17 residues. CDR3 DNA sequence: TGTGCCAGCAGCTTAGCGGCTAGCGTGAGCTCCTACAATGAGCAGTTCTTC. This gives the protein CASSLAASVSSYNEQFF.

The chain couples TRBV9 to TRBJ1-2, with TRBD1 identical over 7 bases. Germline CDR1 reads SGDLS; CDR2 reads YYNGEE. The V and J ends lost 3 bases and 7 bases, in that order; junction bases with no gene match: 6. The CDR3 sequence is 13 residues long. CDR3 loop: CASSGQGMGGYTF. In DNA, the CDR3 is TGTGCCAGCAGCGGACAGGGAATGGGTGGCTACACCTTC.

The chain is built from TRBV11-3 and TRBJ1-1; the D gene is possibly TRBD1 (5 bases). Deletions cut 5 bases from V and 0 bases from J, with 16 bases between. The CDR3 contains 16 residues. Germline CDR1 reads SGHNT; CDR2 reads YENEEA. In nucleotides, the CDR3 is TGTGCCAGCAGCCCGCGGGACGGGAGGATGAACACTGAAGCTTTCTTT. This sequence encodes CASSPRDGRMNTEAFF.

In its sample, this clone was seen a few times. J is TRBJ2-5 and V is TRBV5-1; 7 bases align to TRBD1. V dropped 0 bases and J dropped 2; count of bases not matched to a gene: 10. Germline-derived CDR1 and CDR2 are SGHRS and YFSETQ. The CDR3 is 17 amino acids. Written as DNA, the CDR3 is TGCGCCAGCAGCTTGGAATCGACAGGGAAGCGTCAAGAGACCCAGTACTTC. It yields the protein CASSLESTGKRQETQYF.

The CDR3 here is CASSLGDVDRVGETQYF. DNA of the CDR3: TGTGCCAGCAGCTTGGGGGACGTCGACAGGGTTGGAGAGACCCAGTACTTC. The chain uses TRBV5-4 and TRBJ2-5, with 7 bases lining up with TRBD1. This CDR3 has 17 residues. V shed 0 bases and J 4 bases; nucleotides not matched to a gene: 12. Germline CDR1 is SGHNT and CDR2 is YYREEE (reference sequence).